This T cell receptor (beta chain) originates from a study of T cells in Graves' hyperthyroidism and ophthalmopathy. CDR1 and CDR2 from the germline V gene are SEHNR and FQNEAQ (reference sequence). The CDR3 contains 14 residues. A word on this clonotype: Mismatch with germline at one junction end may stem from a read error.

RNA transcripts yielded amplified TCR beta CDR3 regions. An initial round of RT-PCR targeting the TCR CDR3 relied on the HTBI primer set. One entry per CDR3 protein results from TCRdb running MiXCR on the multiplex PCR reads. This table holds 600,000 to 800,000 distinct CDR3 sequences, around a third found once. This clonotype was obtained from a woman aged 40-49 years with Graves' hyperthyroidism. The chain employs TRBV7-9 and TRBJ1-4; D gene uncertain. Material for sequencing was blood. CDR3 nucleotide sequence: TGTGCCAGCAGCACCAGTGCAACTGATGAAAAACTGTTTTTT. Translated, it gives CASSTSATDEKLFF.